The next 13 T cell receptor beta chains were all read from a single sample in a study of regulatory T cells in long-lasting Graves disease. Building the TCR beta libraries relied on iRepertoire HTBI primers, and CDR3 regions underwent Arm-PCR. TCRdb re-called the multiplex PCR reads through MiXCR, storing one row per CDR3 protein. The data contain roughly 420,000 distinct CDR3 sequences, around 17% of them singletons. Time point of the sample: newly diagnosed GD, antithyroid drugs for less than 3 months. Making the TCR library involved RNA that had been extracted from PBMCs. The sample was also linked to a second study, of T cells in Graves' hyperthyroidism and ophthalmopathy.

Sequencing was performed on peripheral blood mononuclear cells (PBMCs), taken at new diagnosis, from a patient treated with antithyroid drugs. These receptors came from a woman younger than 35 with Graves disease.

This clonotype was seen many times. The genes are TRBV2 and TRBJ1-2, with TRBD1 identical over 7 bases. Germline CDR1 reads SNHLY; CDR2 reads FYNNEI. The V gene end was trimmed by 5 bases and the J gene end by 5 bases; junction bases not matched to a gene: 14. The CDR3 sequence is 16 residues long. The chain's CDR3 is CASSNRGAGASYGYTF. CDR3 bases: TGTGCCAGCAGTAACAGGGGCGCCGGGGCCTCATATGGCTACACCTTC.

The chain links TRBV25-1 to TRBJ2-2, with a tentative D call TRBD1 (6 bases). CDR3 length: 17 amino acids. The V end was cut by 3 bases, the J end by 0 bases, with 14 bases between. Per germline, CDR1 MGHDK and CDR2 SYGVNS. The chain's CDR3 is CASSEHRDRANTGELFF. The CDR3 region has the DNA TGTGCCAGCAGTGAGCACAGGGACCGAGCGAACACCGGGGAGCTGTTTTTT. The full variable domain, its missing parts supplied by reference TRBV25-1 and TRBJ2-2, is EADIYQTPRYLVIGTGKKITLECSQTMGHDKMYWYQQDPGMELHLIHYSYGVNSTEKGDLSSESTVSRIRTEHFPLTLESARPSHTSQYLCASSEHRDRANTGELFFGEGSRLTVL.

This clonotype was seen many times. The chain has TRBV20-1 and TRBJ2-7; no clear D gene. CDR3 length: 14 amino acids. The ends were cut back, 0 bases at V and 3 bases at J, with 12 bases in the middle. Germline loops: CDR1 DFQATT, CDR2 SNEGSKA (reference sequence). The CDR3 region is CSARESGLGYEQYF. The CDR3 DNA is TGCAGTGCTAGAGAAAGTGGGCTAGGCTACGAGCAGTACTTC.

This chain uses TRBV3-1 with TRBJ2-1; 8 bases agree with TRBD2. Trimming took 7 bases from V and 4 from J; bases not matched to a gene: 12. This CDR3 region has 16 residues. Germline V gene lookup returns CDR1 LGHDT and CDR2 YNNKEL (reference sequence). For the CDR3, the DNA is TGTGCCAGCACCCCGTCCGGGACTAGGGGGTACAATGAGCAGTTCTTC. Translating it yields CASTPSGTRGYNEQFF.

This clonotype was seen many times. The CDR3 reads CSVEPPGGNEQFF. CDR3 DNA: TGCAGCGTTGAGCCCCCAGGGGGCAATGAGCAGTTCTTC. The chain employs TRBV29-1 and TRBJ2-1; TRBD1 aligns across 7 bases. Per germline, CDR1 SQVTM and CDR2 ANQGSEA. The CDR3 loop spans 13 amino acids. Trimming took 3 bases from V and 6 from J; bases not matched to a gene: 5.

This clonotype was recorded many times. J is TRBJ2-3 and V is TRBV18; D assignment may be TRBD1 or TRBD2 (5 bases each). Trimming took off 6 bases at V and 0 bases at J, with 13 bases between the two ends. Germline V CDR1 and CDR2: KGHSH, LQKENI. CDR3 size: 15 residues. The CDR3 loop reads CASSLRGESTDTQYF. CDR3 nucleotides: TGTGCCAGCTCCCTCCGAGGGGAAAGCACAGATACGCAGTATTTT.

The chain uses TRBV19 and TRBJ1-2; D is unresolved. Germline V gives CDR1 LNHDA, CDR2 SQIVND (reference sequence). Between the trimmed V and J ends, which lost 5 bases and 4 bases, there was a span of 14 bases. This CDR3 spans 14 amino acids. The CDR3 DNA reads TGTGCCAGTAGTTGGGAGGGAGGCGGCTATGGCTACACCTTC. Its translation: CASSWEGGGYGYTF.

This clonotype was counted a few times. The rearrangement joins TRBV5-6 to TRBJ1-2, with D tentatively TRBD1 (6 bases). The CDR3 has 15 amino acids. V was cut by 2 bases and J by 2 bases, with 13 bases left in between. Germline CDR1 reads SGHDT; CDR2 reads YYEEEE. This CDR3 is CASSFTGILNYGYTF. CDR3 DNA sequence: TGTGCCAGCAGCTTCACAGGGATCCTCAACTATGGCTACACCTTC. The whole variable domain, remainder taken from reference TRBV5-6 and TRBJ1-2, is DAGVTQSPTHLIKTRGQQVTLRCSPKSGHDTVSWYQQALGQGPQFIFQYYEEEERQRGNFPDRFSGHQFPNYSSELNVNALLLGDSALYLCASSFTGILNYGYTFGSGTRLTVV.

This clonotype was seen a handful of times. This chain joins TRBV12-3 or TRBV12-4 and TRBJ2-7; 7 positions agree with TRBD1. V dropped 1 base and J dropped 4; count of bases not matched to a gene: 7. The CDR3 has 15 residues. The CDR3 region is CASSLGKTGQYEQYF. The CDR3 nucleotides read TGTGCCAGCAGTTTAGGAAAAACGGGACAGTACGAGCAGTACTTC.

To note about this clonotype: Its ends do not fully match the called genes, so a read error is possible. The V and J genes are TRBV4-2 and TRBJ2-1; 8 positions match TRBD2. The CDR3 loop spans 16 amino acids. Germline values: CDR1 LGHNA, CDR2 YNFKEQ. The CDR3 is CASSPGGASSYNKQFF. The CDR3 nucleotides are TGTGCCAGCAGCCCCGGGGGGGCCAGTTCCTACAATAAGCAGTTCTTC.

Comment on this clonotype: Sequence at one end of the junction differs from germline and may be a read error. V usage is TRBV7-9 and J usage is TRBJ2-5; the D gene could be TRBD1 or TRBD2 (6 bases each). This CDR3 region has 12 residues. Germline V lookup: CDR1 SEHNR, CDR2 FQNEAQ (reference sequence). CDR3 in DNA: TGTGCCAGCGGCTTAAGAGGGGGACTGCCGTACTTC. Residues: CASGLRGGLPYF.

The chain links TRBV7-9 to TRBJ1-2; the D is unclear. V was trimmed by 2 bases and J by 4 bases, leaving 17 bases between them. The length of the CDR3 is 16 residues. CDR1 is SEHNR and CDR2 is FQNEAQ in the germline V gene (reference sequence). The CDR3 coding sequence is TGTGCCAGCAGCTTAAGTCTCAGGCCCTCTTTCTATGGCTACACCTTC. It codes for CASSLSLRPSFYGYTF.

This clonotype was counted at least ten times. The chain combines TRBV12-3 or TRBV12-4 with TRBJ2-3, with 9 bases matching TRBD2. CDR3 length: 15 amino acids. The V segment lost 6 bases and the J segment 0 bases; nucleotides outside the gene matches: 4. Here the CDR3 DNA reads TGTGCCAGCAGCATGACTAGCGGAAGCACAGATACGCAGTATTTT. Translation gives CASSMTSGSTDTQYF.